One sample yielded the 21 T cell receptor beta chains listed below, sequenced in a study of cytomegalovirus exposure and HLA in healthy donors. The PCR contained 60 Vbeta and 13 Jbeta primers. This table comes from immunoSEQ multiplex PCR, and its TCRdb copy is limited to in-frame clones, with some not included. The sample lists about 180,000 clones; roughly four fifths were seen once. Sequencing was carried out using PBMCs. These receptors came from a young woman in good health and CMV-seronegative.

The DNA for the CDR3 is TGTGCCAGCAGCGACGGGGACAATACGCAGTATTTT. This gives the protein CASSDGDNTQYF. The chain employs TRBV5-6 and TRBJ2-3; D possibly corresponds to TRBD1 (6 bases). This CDR3 spans 12 amino acids. V was pared by 4 bases and J by 7 bases, with 10 bases between. Looked up from germline, CDR1 is SGHDT and CDR2 is YYEEEE.

The chain links TRBV2 to TRBJ1-1; the D gene is possibly TRBD1 (6 bases). The CDR3 contains 14 residues. The germline V gene has CDR1 SNHLY and CDR2 FYNNEI. V was pared by 5 bases and J by 0 bases, with 10 bases between. The DNA of the CDR3 is TGTGCCAGCAGTCCGCAGGGGATGAACACTGAAGCTTTCTTT. It specifies CASSPQGMNTEAFF. Filled out from reference TRBV2 and TRBJ1-1, the complete variable domain reads EPEVTQTPSHQVTQMGQEVILRCVPISNHLYFYWYRQILGQKVEFLVSFYNNEISEKSEIFDDQFSVERPDGSNFTLKIRSTKLEDSAMYFCASSPQGMNTEAFFGQGTRLTVV.

The chain employs TRBV27 and TRBJ2-1, with TRBD2 identical over 7 bases. This CDR3 comprises 14 residues. V lost 8 bases and J lost 5; bases outside the gene matches: 9. The germline CDR1 and CDR2 sequences are MNHEY and SMNVEV (reference sequence). CDR3 bases: TGTGCCAGCCGGGTCGGACTAGTGGACAATGAGCAGTTCTTC. It codes for CASRVGLVDNEQFF.

The chain is built from TRBV15 and TRBJ1-4, with 8 nucleotides matching TRBD1. This CDR3 has 18 amino acids. Unmatched junction bases numbered 10, after V lost 1 base and J lost 3 bases. Germline V gene lookup returns CDR1 LNHNV and CDR2 YYDKDF (reference sequence). The CDR3 reads CATSRGKTGATSNEKLFF. Here the CDR3 DNA reads TGTGCCACCAGCAGAGGGAAGACAGGGGCAACCTCTAATGAAAAACTGTTTTTT.

The V call is TRBV19, the J call TRBJ2-7; tentative D call: TRBD1 (5 bases). The CDR3 loop spans 15 amino acids. With 3 bases removed from V and 2 bases from J, the gap between germline ends came to 14 bases. Germline CDR1 LNHDA, CDR2 SQIVND (reference sequence). The chain's CDR3 is CASSMVQGDPYEQYF. In nucleotides, the CDR3 is TGTGCCAGTAGTATGGTCCAGGGCGATCCCTACGAGCAGTACTTC.

J is TRBJ2-7 and V is TRBV4-1; TRBD1 matches 9 bases. V lost 0 bases and J lost 5; bases outside the gene matches: 8. The CDR3 length is 16 residues. Germline V gene data show CDR1 as MGHRA and CDR2 as YSYEKL. This CDR3 reads CASSQDRTGDLDEQYF. The CDR3 region has the DNA TGCGCCAGCAGCCAAGACCGGACAGGGGATCTAGACGAGCAGTACTTC.

This rearrangement joins TRBV28 to TRBJ2-1, with 9 bases fitting TRBD1. This CDR3 contains 17 residues. The J segment lost 0 bases and the V segment lost 8 bases, leaving 11 bases of the junction unmatched. From germline, CDR1 is MDHEN and CDR2 SYDVKM. CDR3 bases: TGTGCCAGCCGCACAGGGGGCGGATTCGGCTCCTACAATGAGCAGTTCTTC. Protein product: CASRTGGGFGSYNEQFF.

This chain links TRBV4-1 with TRBJ2-2; TRBD2 matches 8 bases. V lost 0 bases and J lost 7; bases outside the gene matches: 7. This CDR3 has 16 residues. Germline loops: CDR1 MGHRA, CDR2 YSYEKL. As DNA, the CDR3 is TGCGCCAGCAGCCAAGATCGGGCGGGAGGCGGCGGGGAGCTGTTTTTT. Its protein is CASSQDRAGGGGELFF.

This chain joins TRBV5-1 and TRBJ2-7; 10 bases fit TRBD1. The length of the CDR3 is 15 residues. Germline lookup yields CDR1 SGHRS and CDR2 YFSETQ. With 0 bases clipped from V and 2 bases from J, the junction kept 2 bases outside the gene matches. The CDR3 here is CASSLGQGAPYEQYF. The CDR3 coding sequence is TGCGCCAGCAGCTTGGGACAGGGGGCCCCCTACGAGCAGTACTTC.

This clone was observed once. This chain connects TRBV11-2 to TRBJ2-7; D unresolved. This CDR3 comprises 13 residues. V lost 1 base and J lost 3, with 7 bases in between. Germline V lookup: CDR1 SGHAT, CDR2 FQNNGV. CDR3 region: CASSLVDNYEQYF. CDR3 DNA: TGTGCCAGCAGCTTAGTTGACAACTACGAGCAGTACTTC.

This chain connects TRBV19 to TRBJ1-1; D uncertain. CDR3 length: 13 residues. V lost 4 bases and J lost 3, with 9 bases in between. Germline assignment: CDR1 LNHDA and CDR2 SQIVND (reference sequence). The CDR3 DNA follows: TGTGCCAGTAGTACCCAAGCGGACACTGAAGCTTTCTTT. It is translated as CASSTQADTEAFF.

The rearrangement uses TRBV19 and TRBJ2-7; 9 nucleotides line up with TRBD2. The CDR3 consists of 14 residues. V lost 3 bases and J lost 1; bases outside the gene matches: 1. Germline CDR1 LNHDA, CDR2 SQIVND (reference sequence). As DNA, the CDR3 is TGTGCCAGTAGTATGGCGGGAGGGTCCTACGAGCAGTACTTC. This codes for CASSMAGGSYEQYF.

V and J are TRBV5-4 and TRBJ2-5; tentative D call: TRBD1 (5 bases). There are 15 residues in the CDR3. V dropped 3 bases and J dropped 6 bases, with 18 bases sitting between them. Germline V CDR1 and CDR2: SGHNT, YYREEE (reference sequence). As DNA, the CDR3 is TGTGCCAGCAGCTCACTAAAACAAGGGGCAAAGACCCAGTACTTC. It translates to CASSSLKQGAKTQYF. Full variable domain (rest looked up from reference TRBV5-4 and TRBJ2-5): ETGVTQSPTHLIKTRGQQVTLRCSSQSGHNTVSWYQQALGQGPQFIFQYYREEENGRGNFPPRFSGLQFPNYSSELNVNALELDDSALYLCASSSLKQGAKTQYFGPGTRLLVL.

The V and J genes are TRBV28 and TRBJ1-5; TRBD1 aligns across 7 bases. The junction had 15 bases not matched to a gene; V was cut back by 6 bases and J by 1 base. Germline loops: CDR1 MDHEN, CDR2 SYDVKM. The CDR3 extends over 18 amino acids. The CDR3 DNA sequence: TGTGCCAGCAGAAAAGGGGGCTCCCTCCGGTACAGCAATCAGCCCCAGCATTTT. This codes for CASRKGGSLRYSNQPQHF.

This chain joins TRBV18 and TRBJ2-1; 8 nucleotides match TRBD1. Germline V CDR1 and CDR2: KGHSH, LQKENI. The CDR3 is 12 residues long. J was trimmed by 8 bases and V by 5 bases; bases with no gene match: 2. The CDR3 coding sequence is TGTGCCAGCTCAGGACAGGGCGATGAGCAGTTCTTC. As protein: CASSGQGDEQFF.

The rearrangement links TRBV7-6 to TRBJ2-1; tentatively, D is TRBD2 (6 bases). The germline V gene encodes CDR1 SGHVS and CDR2 FNYEAQ. This CDR3 contains 15 residues. V was pared by 5 bases and J by 2 bases, with 13 bases between. As DNA, the CDR3 is TGTGCCAGCAGCCCGAATAGCGGCACCTACAATGAGCAGTTCTTC. This encodes CASSPNSGTYNEQFF. Full variable domain (remainder filled in from reference TRBV7-6 and TRBJ2-1): GAGVSQSPRYKVTKRGQDVALRCDPISGHVSLYWYRQALGQGPEFLTYFNYEAQQDKSGLPNDRFSAERPEGSISTLTIQRTEQRDSAMYRCASSPNSGTYNEQFFGPGTRLTVL.

The chain recombines TRBV11-2 with TRBJ2-7; possible D gene TRBD2, 5 bases. Trimming removed 5 bases at V and 3 bases at J, with 17 bases between. From germline, CDR1 is SGHAT and CDR2 FQNNGV. The CDR3 runs to 15 residues. The DNA of the CDR3 is TGTGCCAGCAGCGCCCCACTCGGAGAGGGCTACGAGCAGTACTTC. It codes for CASSAPLGEGYEQYF.

This chain uses TRBV29-1 with TRBJ1-2, with D perhaps matching TRBD1 (6 bases). Trimming shortened V by 3 bases and J by 4 bases, and 9 bases separated the two germline ends. The CDR3 has 12 residues. CDR1 SQVTM and CDR2 ANQGSEA come from the germline V gene. CDR3 in DNA: TGCAGCGTTGAGGGGGGGCCCTATGGCTACACCTTC. Protein sequence: CSVEGGPYGYTF.

V is TRBV19 and J is TRBJ1-6; D is undetermined. The CDR3 has 14 residues. The germline V gene has CDR1 LNHDA and CDR2 SQIVND (reference sequence). Trimming took 3 bases from V and 7 from J, leaving 10 bases between them. The CDR3 sequence: CASSIVAVNSPLHF. The CDR3 nucleotides are TGTGCCAGTAGTATTGTGGCCGTAAATTCACCCCTCCACTTT. The full variable domain, with the rest looked up from reference TRBV19 and TRBJ1-6, is DGGITQSPKYLFRKEGQNVTLSCEQNLNHDAMYWYRQDPGQGLRLIYYSQIVNDFQKGDIAEGYSVSREKKESFPLTVTSAQKNPTAFYLCASSIVAVNSPLHFGNGTRLTVT.

The rearrangement joins TRBV7-2 to TRBJ2-1; 9 bases agree with TRBD1. The CDR3 loop spans 16 amino acids. Trimming at V came to 6 bases and at J to 6 bases, leaving 12 bases not matched to a gene. From germline, CDR1 is SGHTA and CDR2 FQGNSA. Written as DNA, the CDR3 is TGTGCCAGCAGACCAACAGGGGGCAGGTTTACCAATGAGCAGTTCTTC. The encoded protein is CASRPTGGRFTNEQFF.

The chain combines TRBV5-4 with TRBJ2-3; 8 bases align to TRBD2. CDR1 SGHNT and CDR2 YYREEE come from the germline V gene (reference sequence). The ends lost 1 base at V and 0 bases at J; junction bases unmatched: 7. The CDR3 extends over 17 amino acids. The CDR3 loop is CASSLPGRVLSTDTQYF. CDR3 coding DNA: TGTGCCAGCAGCTTGCCCGGGAGGGTACTTAGCACAGATACGCAGTATTTT.